Listed here are 32 T cell receptor beta chains from one sample, sequenced in a study of cytomegalovirus exposure and HLA in healthy donors. The repertoire was sequenced with immunoSEQ multiplex PCR; TCRdb's copy has only in-frame clones and lacks some. The profile shows 110,000 or so clones, about 85% of them singletons. The sequenced sample consisted of PBMCs. The receptors were gathered from a man between 18 and 29 years old in good health and CMV-seropositive.

This chain joins TRBV7-2 and TRBJ2-7, with D unresolved. Germline CDR1 SGHTA, CDR2 FQGNSA. Between the trimmed V and J ends, which lost 1 base and 5 bases, there was a span of 15 bases. This CDR3 is 15 amino acids long. The CDR3 region is CASSLEPRSADEQYF. The DNA for the CDR3 is TGTGCCAGCAGCTTAGAACCGAGGTCGGCGGACGAGCAGTACTTC.

The chain has TRBV27 and TRBJ2-5; 12 nucleotides agree with TRBD2. Trimming took 2 bases from V and 4 from J; bases not matched to a gene: 11. The CDR3 is made up of 18 amino acids. Germline V gene data show CDR1 as MNHEY and CDR2 as SMNVEV (reference sequence). CDR3 DNA sequence: TGTGCCAGCAGTTTACGTCCACCCCTAGCGGGGGGGGTAGAGACCCAGTACTTC. Translating it yields CASSLRPPLAGGVETQYF.

J is TRBJ2-7 and V is TRBV5-1, with 10 bases aligning to TRBD1. The ends lost 3 bases at V and 2 bases at J; junction bases unmatched: 2. The CDR3 spans 14 residues. CDR1 is SGHRS, CDR2 YFSETQ, per germline. CDR3 region: CASSSGQGTYEQYF. In DNA form, the CDR3 reads TGCGCCAGCAGCTCGGGACAGGGGACCTACGAGCAGTACTTC. The variable domain in full, with the rest retrieved from reference TRBV5-1 and TRBJ2-7, is KAGVTQTPRYLIKTRGQQVTLSCSPISGHRSVSWYQQTPGQGLQFLFEYFSETQRNKGNFPGRFSGRQFSNSRSEMNVSTLELGDSALYLCASSSGQGTYEQYFGPGTRLTVT.

The CDR3 sequence is CASSERDLGYQPQHF. The CDR3 coding sequence is TGTGCCAGCAGTGAACGGGACTTGGGGTATCAGCCCCAGCATTTT. The chain uses TRBV6-1 and TRBJ1-5, with D tentatively TRBD1 (5 bases). Germline lookup yields CDR1 MNHNS and CDR2 SASEGT. The V gene lost 2 bases and the J gene lost 5 bases, with 13 bases spanning the gap. The CDR3 contains 15 residues.

The CDR3: CASSRSGAISNTGELFF. The DNA for the CDR3 is TGTGCCAGCAGCCGTAGCGGGGCGATCTCGAACACCGGGGAGCTGTTTTTT. The chain combines TRBV7-8 with TRBJ2-2; TRBD2 matches at 8 bases. CDR1 is SGHVS, CDR2 FQNEAQ, per germline. The CDR3 has 17 amino acids. V lost 5 bases to trimming and J lost 0 bases; unmatched junction nucleotides: 8.

The rearrangement joins TRBV7-2 to TRBJ2-5; D gene ambiguous. Per the germline V gene, CDR1 is SGHTA and CDR2 is FQGNSA. Trimming shortened V by 1 base and J by 1 base, and 10 bases separated the two germline ends. This CDR3 is built from 15 residues. CDR3: CASSLGRHSQETQYF. The DNA of the CDR3 is TGTGCCAGCAGCTTAGGTCGGCACAGCCAAGAGACCCAGTACTTC.

The gene calls are TRBV29-1 and TRBJ2-1; D perhaps matches TRBD1 (7 bases). The CDR3 loop spans 13 amino acids. V dropped 6 bases and J dropped 10 bases, with 19 bases sitting between them. Germline CDR1 is SQVTM and CDR2 is ANQGSEA. The CDR3 sequence is CSVGRAGGGEQFF. In nucleotides, the CDR3 is TGCAGCGTCGGGCGGGCAGGGGGAGGCGAGCAGTTCTTC.

The chain joins TRBV5-1 to TRBJ1-3, with D perhaps matching TRBD1 (5 bases). The CDR3 spans 14 residues. V was cut by 4 bases and J by 3 bases, with 11 bases left in between. Germline CDR1 SGHRS, CDR2 YFSETQ. CDR3 DNA: TGCGCCAGCAGCCCCGGGGGGGATGGAAACACCATATATTTT. Translated, it gives CASSPGGDGNTIYF.

The rearrangement uses TRBV19 and TRBJ2-7, with D maybe TRBD1 (6 bases). From germline, CDR1 is LNHDA and CDR2 SQIVND (reference sequence). This CDR3 is 15 amino acids long. V lost 4 bases, J lost 2 bases, and 15 bases lay in between. CDR3 sequence: CASSKSGAETYEQYF. In DNA, the CDR3 is TGTGCCAGTAGTAAATCAGGGGCGGAAACCTACGAGCAGTACTTC.

The V and J genes are TRBV4-1 and TRBJ1-2; tentatively, D is TRBD1 (6 bases). Germline V CDR1 and CDR2: MGHRA, YSYEKL. This CDR3 has 14 residues. Deletions cut 8 bases from V and 2 bases from J, with 15 bases between. The CDR3 nucleotides read TGCGCCAGCTCCGAACTAGACAGGAACTATGGCTACACCTTC. Translation: CASSELDRNYGYTF.

The genes are TRBV11-2 and TRBJ1-6; unclear D gene. The CDR3 contains 15 residues. Germline V lookup: CDR1 SGHAT, CDR2 FQNNGV. Trimming removed 2 bases at V and 1 base at J, with 6 bases between. The CDR3 here is CASSLWSSYNSPLHF. The CDR3 DNA follows: TGTGCCAGCAGCTTATGGAGTTCCTATAATTCACCCCTCCACTTT.

The chain has TRBV19 and TRBJ2-1, with 8 bases fitting TRBD1. Germline trimming cut 1 base from V and 6 bases from J; bases unmatched to any gene: 5. The CDR3 runs to 15 residues. Germline CDR1 and CDR2: LNHDA and SQIVND (reference sequence). CDR3 sequence reads: CASSIGDRGSNEQFF. In DNA form, the CDR3 reads TGTGCCAGTAGTATAGGAGACAGGGGAAGCAATGAGCAGTTCTTC.

CDR3 amino acids: CASSLFQGQETQYF. The DNA for the CDR3 is TGTGCCAGCAGTTTATTTCAGGGACAAGAGACCCAGTACTTC. V is TRBV28 and J is TRBJ2-5; D is perhaps TRBD1 (5 bases). V lost 1 base and J 2 bases, leaving 8 bases between the germline ends. Germline V gene sequence: CDR1 MDHEN, CDR2 SYDVKM. The CDR3 consists of 14 residues.

The chain carries TRBV11-2 and TRBJ1-1; D uncertain. Germline V gives CDR1 SGHAT, CDR2 FQNNGV. Deletions cut 5 bases from V and 0 bases from J, with 7 bases between. The CDR3 is 13 residues long. The DNA for the CDR3 is TGTGCCAGCAGCCCTTCCCTGAACACTGAAGCTTTCTTT. Translating gives CASSPSLNTEAFF. Full variable domain (remainder filled in from reference TRBV11-2 and TRBJ1-1): EAGVAQSPRYKIIEKRQSVAFWCNPISGHATLYWYQQILGQGPKLLIQFQNNGVVDDSQLPKDRFSAERLKGVDSTLKIQPAKLEDSAVYLCASSPSLNTEAFFGQGTRLTVV.

This clone occurred once. This chain uses TRBV27 with TRBJ2-3; tentative D call: TRBD2 (7 bases). Germline CDR1 and CDR2: MNHEY and SMNVEV (reference sequence). V was shortened by 5 bases and J by 4 bases, with 16 bases between the two germline ends. The CDR3 has 15 amino acids. This CDR3 reads CASSLQRGASDTQYF. The DNA for the CDR3 is TGTGCCAGCAGTCTCCAACGGGGGGCCTCAGATACGCAGTATTTT.

The chain couples TRBV29-1 to TRBJ2-2; 10 bases fit TRBD2. CDR1 is SQVTM, CDR2 ANQGSEA, per germline. CDR3 length: 16 residues. With V trimmed by 5 bases and J by 6 bases, 12 bases remained unmatched. CDR3 region: CSVQGVAGGRAGELFF. The CDR3 DNA reads TGCAGCGTTCAAGGGGTAGCGGGGGGCCGGGCCGGGGAGCTGTTTTTT.

Details on this clone: This sample includes further DNA sequences coding for the same CDR3. J is TRBJ2-7 and V is TRBV5-1, with 9 bases aligning to TRBD1. V was clipped by 3 bases and J by 5 bases; unmatched bases: 3. CDR1 is SGHRS, CDR2 YFSETQ, per germline. The CDR3 contains 13 residues. This CDR3 is CASSSGQGNEQYF. The DNA for the CDR3 is TGCGCCAGCAGCTCGGGACAGGGTAACGAGCAGTACTTC.

V gene TRBV7-2 combines with J gene TRBJ1-1, with TRBD1 as a possible D gene (5 bases). CDR1 SGHTA and CDR2 FQGNSA come from the germline V gene. V was cut by 5 bases and J by 11 bases, with 18 bases left in between. CDR3 size: 13 residues. CDR3 in amino acids: CASSRQRPGEAFF. The CDR3 coding sequence is TGTGCCAGCAGCCGCCAGCGGCCGGGGGAGGCTTTCTTT.

The chain has TRBV7-2 and TRBJ2-7, with 9 bases identical to TRBD2. The V and J ends lost 8 bases and 5 bases, in that order; junction bases with no gene match: 10. The CDR3 is made up of 14 amino acids. In germline, CDR1 is SGHTA, CDR2 FQGNSA. Here the CDR3 reads CASSGGGGEDEQYF. The CDR3 DNA is TGTGCCAGCTCCGGCGGCGGGGGGGAAGACGAGCAGTACTTC. Complete variable domain (other parts from reference TRBV7-2 and TRBJ2-7): GAGVSQSPSNKVTEKGKDVELRCDPISGHTALYWYRQSLGQGLEFLIYFQGNSAPDKSGLPSDRFSAERTGGSVSTLTIQRTQQEDSAVYLCASSGGGGEDEQYFGPGTRLTVT.

CDR3 sequence: CASSQWGHLRSTEAFF. The CDR3, as DNA: TGCGCCAGCAGTCAATGGGGACACCTAAGGAGCACTGAAGCTTTCTTT. The chain links TRBV5-1 to TRBJ1-1, with TRBD1 as a possible D gene (6 bases). The CDR3 spans 16 residues. Trimming shortened V by 5 bases and J by 4 bases, and 21 bases separated the two germline ends. Germline V gene lookup returns CDR1 SGHRS and CDR2 YFSETQ. The entire variable domain, with the rest obtained from reference TRBV5-1 and TRBJ1-1, is as follows: KAGVTQTPRYLIKTRGQQVTLSCSPISGHRSVSWYQQTPGQGLQFLFEYFSETQRNKGNFPGRFSGRQFSNSRSEMNVSTLELGDSALYLCASSQWGHLRSTEAFFGQGTRLTVV.

This chain uses TRBV5-1 with TRBJ1-1; D uncertain. The germline V gene encodes CDR1 SGHRS and CDR2 YFSETQ. The CDR3 covers 13 residues. Trimming cost V 4 bases and J 1 base, with 8 bases left between them. The CDR3 loop is CASSANGNTEAFF. For the CDR3, the DNA is TGCGCCAGCAGCGCTAACGGGAACACTGAAGCTTTCTTT.

The J gene is TRBJ1-4, the V gene TRBV7-9, with no clear D. The CDR3 runs 15 residues. The germline CDR1 and CDR2 sequences are SEHNR and FQNEAQ (reference sequence). The V gene lost 3 bases and the J gene lost 7 bases, with 15 bases spanning the gap. The CDR3 loop is CASSFEGRGGEKLFF. The CDR3 nucleotides are TGTGCCAGCAGCTTTGAGGGCAGAGGCGGTGAAAAACTGTTTTTT.

The gene calls are TRBV4-2 and TRBJ2-3; no firm D call. Germline-derived CDR1 and CDR2 are LGHNA and YNFKEQ. The CDR3 loop spans 18 amino acids. Trimming cost V 6 bases and J 2 bases, with 24 bases left between them. The CDR3 loop reads CASRNVAVTPPFTDTQYF. CDR3 DNA: TGTGCCAGCAGGAACGTCGCGGTGACTCCTCCCTTCACAGATACGCAGTATTTT.

The chain employs TRBV2 and TRBJ2-7; a possible D gene is TRBD1 (6 bases). This CDR3 has 12 amino acids. Trimming removed 8 bases at V and 0 bases at J, with 8 bases between. The V gene's germline CDR1 is SNHLY and CDR2 FYNNEI. In nucleotides, the CDR3 is TGTGCCAGCGGGACACTCTCCTACGAGCAGTACTTC. Residues: CASGTLSYEQYF.

This clone was observed a few times. The chain is built from TRBV2 and TRBJ1-5; TRBD1 agrees at 7 bases. Germline V gene sequence: CDR1 SNHLY, CDR2 FYNNEI. V gave up 8 bases and J gave up 4 bases; unmatched junction bases: 5. This CDR3 spans 13 amino acids. The CDR3 sequence: CASGRGLNQPQHF. The CDR3 DNA reads as TGTGCCAGCGGAAGGGGGCTGAATCAGCCCCAGCATTTT.

The rearrangement joins TRBV11-2 to TRBJ1-4; D perhaps matches TRBD1 (6 bases). Germline V gene sequence: CDR1 SGHAT, CDR2 FQNNGV. V was clipped by 5 bases and J by 4 bases, with 14 bases between them. CDR3 length: 15 amino acids. The CDR3: CASSPPQGFNEKLFF. The CDR3 DNA reads TGTGCCAGCAGCCCGCCTCAGGGGTTTAATGAAAAACTGTTTTTT.

The V gene is TRBV27, the J gene TRBJ1-5; D not certain. Germline V CDR1 and CDR2: MNHEY, SMNVEV (reference sequence). The CDR3 has 13 amino acids. V lost 6 bases and J 5 bases, leaving 11 bases between the germline ends. The CDR3 region is CASSLGSDQPQHF. CDR3 nucleotide sequence: TGTGCCAGCAGCCTAGGATCTGATCAGCCCCAGCATTTT.

The chain combines TRBV28 with TRBJ1-1, with D unclear. The CDR3 is 13 amino acids. V was pared by 6 bases and J by 2 bases, with 10 bases between. Looked up from germline, CDR1 is MDHEN and CDR2 is SYDVKM. The CDR3 sequence is CASSLDINTEAFF. In DNA, the CDR3 is TGTGCCAGCAGCCTCGACATCAACACTGAAGCTTTCTTT.

The chain recombines TRBV5-4 with TRBJ1-6; 9 positions agree with TRBD1. The CDR3 has 18 residues. Unmatched junction bases numbered 12, after V lost 2 bases and J lost 6 bases. Germline V gene data show CDR1 as SGHNT and CDR2 as YYREEE (reference sequence). CDR3 amino acids: CASSLGGTGTPGNSPLHF. The CDR3 DNA sequence: TGTGCCAGCAGCTTAGGGGGGACAGGGACCCCGGGTAATTCACCCCTCCACTTT.

V and J are TRBV4-3 and TRBJ1-3; D gene ambiguous. V lost 3 bases to trimming and J lost 3 bases, with 9 bases between them. Germline CDR1 reads LGHNA; CDR2 reads YSLEER. This CDR3 comprises 14 residues. Written as DNA, the CDR3 is TGCGCCAGCAGCCAGACCGGAGGTGGAAACACCATATATTTT. Protein: CASSQTGGGNTIYF.

This clone came up a few times. The chain couples TRBV19 to TRBJ1-6; a weak D match, TRBD1 (6 bases). The CDR3 is 15 residues long. Trimming pared 1 base from V and 9 bases from J, leaving 13 bases between. CDR1 LNHDA and CDR2 SQIVND come from the germline V gene (reference sequence). In DNA, the CDR3 is TGTGCCAGTAGTATAGGGGACACAGTTGGTTCACCCCTCCACTTT. Its protein product is CASSIGDTVGSPLHF.

Worth noting for this clone: A far larger clone is just one base off, so this is likely a read error. This chain connects TRBV5-4 to TRBJ2-1; 10 nucleotides align to TRBD1. Germline CDR1 reads SGHNT; CDR2 reads YYREEE (reference sequence). This CDR3 comprises 15 residues. The junction had 7 bases not matched to a gene; V was cut back by 4 bases and J by 6 bases. CDR3 sequence: CASSQVRTGGNEQFF. In nucleotides, the CDR3 is TGTGCCAGCAGCCAAGTCAGGACAGGGGGCAATGAGCAGTTCTTC. Together with reference TRBV5-4 and TRBJ2-1, the CDR3 gives the full variable domain: ETGVTQSPTHLIKTRGQQVTLRCSSQSGHNTVSWYQQALGQGPQFIFQYYREEENGRGNFPPRFSGLQFPNYSSELNVNALELDDSALYLCASSQVRTGGNEQFFGPGTRLTVL.